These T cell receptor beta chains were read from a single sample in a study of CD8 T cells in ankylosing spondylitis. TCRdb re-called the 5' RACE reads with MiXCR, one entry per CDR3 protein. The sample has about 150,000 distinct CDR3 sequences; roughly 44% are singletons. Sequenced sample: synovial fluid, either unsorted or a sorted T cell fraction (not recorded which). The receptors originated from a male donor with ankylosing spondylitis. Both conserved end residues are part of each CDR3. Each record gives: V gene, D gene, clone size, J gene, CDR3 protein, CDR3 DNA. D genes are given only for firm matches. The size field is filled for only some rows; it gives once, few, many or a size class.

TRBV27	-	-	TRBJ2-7	CASSPEGQPSYEQYF	TGTGCCAGCAGCCCCGAGGGACAACCCTCCTACGAGCAGTACTTC
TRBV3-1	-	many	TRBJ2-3	CASSQANYFTDTQYF	TGTGCCAGCAGCCAAGCCAACTACTTCACAGATACGCAGTATTTT
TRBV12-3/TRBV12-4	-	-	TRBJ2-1	CASLGEWSYNEQFF	TGTGCCAGCTTGGGGGAGTGGTCCTACAATGAGCAGTTCTTC
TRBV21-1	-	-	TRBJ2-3	CASSNLGDRDSETQYF	TGTGCCAGCAGCAACCTTGGGGACAGAGATTCCGAAACGCAGTATTTT
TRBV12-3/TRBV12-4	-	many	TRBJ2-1	CASSSLESEQFF	TGTGCCAGCAGTTCTCTGGAGAGTGAGCAGTTCTTC
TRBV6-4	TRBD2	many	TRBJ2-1	CASSDSSGGANEQFF	TGTGCCAGCAGTGACTCTAGCGGGGGGGCCAATGAGCAGTTCTTC
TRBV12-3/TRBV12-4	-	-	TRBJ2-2	CASIDLGTGELFF	TGTGCCAGCATTGACCTGGGCACCGGGGAGCTGTTTTTT
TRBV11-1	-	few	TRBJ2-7	CASSWVGNSYEQYF	TGTGCCAGCAGCTGGGTCGGGAATTCCTACGAGCAGTACTTC
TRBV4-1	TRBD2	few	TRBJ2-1	CASSQDAGVTYNEQFF	TGCGCCAGCAGCCAAGATGCGGGGGTAACCTACAATGAGCAGTTCTTC
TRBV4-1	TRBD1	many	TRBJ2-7	CASSQSGQGTYEQYF	TGCGCCAGCAGCCAATCCGGACAGGGAACCTACGAGCAGTACTTC
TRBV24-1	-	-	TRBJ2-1	CATSAISAGRSYNEQFF	TGTGCCACCAGTGCGATTTCAGCGGGTCGGTCCTACAATGAGCAGTTCTTC
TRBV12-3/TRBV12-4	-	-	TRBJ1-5	CASRPGGAGTYSNQPQHF	TGTGCCAGCAGACCTGGGGGGGCGGGAACTTATAGCAATCAGCCCCAGCATTTT
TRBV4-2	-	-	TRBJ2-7	CASSQDPPGQSYEQYF	TGTGCCAGCAGCCAAGACCCCCCCGGACAGTCCTACGAGCAGTACTTC
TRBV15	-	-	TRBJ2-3	CATSPARQASTDTQYF	TGTGCCACCAGCCCCGCCAGGCAGGCGTCCACAGATACGCAGTATTTT
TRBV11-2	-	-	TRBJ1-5	CASSLDGGDQPQHF	TGTGCCAGCAGCTTGGACGGTGGGGATCAGCCCCAGCATTTT
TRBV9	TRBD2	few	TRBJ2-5	CASSGGGPPRETQYF	TGTGCCAGCAGTGGGGGGGGACCTCCTCGGGAGACCCAGTACTTC
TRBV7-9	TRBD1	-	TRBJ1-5	CASSPGGTGDPQPQHF	TGTGCCAGCAGCCCTGGCGGGACAGGGGACCCTCAGCCCCAGCATTTT
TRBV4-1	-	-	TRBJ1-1	CASSQGALGTEAFF	TGCGCCAGCAGCCAAGGGGCTTTGGGAACTGAAGCTTTCTTT
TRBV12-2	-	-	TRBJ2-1	CASRLDSLGLAACSYNEQFF	TGTGCAAGTCGCTTAGATTCATTGGGACTAGCGGCCTGCTCCTACAATGAGCAGTTCTTC
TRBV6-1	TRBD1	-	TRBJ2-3	CASSEDRGVGTDTQYF	TGTGCCAGCAGTGAAGACAGGGGGGTAGGCACAGATACGCAGTATTTT
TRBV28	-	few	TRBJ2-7	CASSPPTASYEQYF	TGTGCCAGCAGTCCCCCGACAGCTTCCTACGAGCAGTACTTC
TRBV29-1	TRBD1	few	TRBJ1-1	CSESGGLNTEAFF	TGCAGCGAGTCAGGGGGCCTGAACACTGAAGCTTTCTTT
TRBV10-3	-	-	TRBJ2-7	CAISKPAGLSSYEQYF	TGTGCCATCAGTAAACCCGCGGGACTGTCATCCTACGAGCAGTACTTC
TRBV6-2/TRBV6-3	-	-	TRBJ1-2	CASSYGRTEYGYTF	TGTGCCAGCAGTTACGGAAGGACAGAATATGGCTACACCTTC
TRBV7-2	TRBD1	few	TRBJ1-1	CASSTRQGVNTEAFF	TGTGCCAGCAGCACGAGACAGGGCGTGAACACTGAAGCTTTCTTT
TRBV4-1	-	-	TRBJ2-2	CASGQHTGELFF	TGCGCCAGCGGACAGCACACCGGGGAGCTGTTTTTT
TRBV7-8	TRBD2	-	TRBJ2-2	CASSLGVLVAGGPGELFF	TGTGCCAGCAGCTTAGGCGTGTTGGTAGCGGGGGGGCCCGGGGAGCTGTTTTTT
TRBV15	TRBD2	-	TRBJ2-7	CATSNSGNTHYEQYF	TGTGCCACCAGCAATAGCGGGAATACCCACTACGAGCAGTACTTC
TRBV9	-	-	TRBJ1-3	CASSPDRRGNTIYF	TGTGCCAGCAGCCCAGACAGAAGAGGAAACACCATATATTTT
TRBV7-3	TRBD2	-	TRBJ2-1	CASSRSGPYNEQFF	TGTGCCAGCAGCCGTAGCGGGCCCTACAATGAGCAGTTCTTC
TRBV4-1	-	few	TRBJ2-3	CASSPSFGTDTQYF	TGCGCCAGCAGCCCGAGCTTCGGCACAGATACGCAGTATTTT
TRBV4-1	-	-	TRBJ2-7	CASSQDSAGTYEQYF	TGCGCCAGCAGCCAAGATTCGGCAGGGACCTACGAGCAGTACTTC
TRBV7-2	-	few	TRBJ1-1	CASSSLGVSLGAFF	TGTGCCAGCAGCTCGCTAGGAGTTTCCCTGGGAGCTTTCTTT
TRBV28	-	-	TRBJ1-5	CASSLFRMLINQPQHF	TGTGCCAGCAGTTTATTTAGGATGTTGATCAATCAGCCCCAGCATTTT
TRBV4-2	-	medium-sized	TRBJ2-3	CASSPGIAGVTDTQYF	TGTGCCAGCAGCCCAGGCATAGCAGGAGTCACAGATACGCAGTATTTT
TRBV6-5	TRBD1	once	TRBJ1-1	CASSYPLDREKTFF	TGTGCCAGCAGTTACCCACTGGACAGGGAGAAGACTTTCTTT
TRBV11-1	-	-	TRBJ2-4	CASSGFLAKNIQYF	TGTGCCAGCTCGGGTTTCCTAGCCAAAAACATTCAGTACTTC
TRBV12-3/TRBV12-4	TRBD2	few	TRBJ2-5	CASSLSWRGYQETQYF	TGTGCCAGCAGTTTAAGCTGGCGGGGGTACCAAGAGACCCAGTACTTC
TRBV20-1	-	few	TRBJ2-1	CSARDPGDEQFF	TGCAGTGCTAGAGATCCGGGGGATGAGCAGTTCTTC
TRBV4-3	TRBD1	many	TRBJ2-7	CASSQGTGKYEQYF	TGCGCCAGCAGCCAAGGGACAGGAAAATACGAGCAGTACTTC
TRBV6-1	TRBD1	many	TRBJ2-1	CASSERTGPEQFF	TGTGCCAGCAGTGAAAGGACAGGCCCTGAGCAGTTCTTC
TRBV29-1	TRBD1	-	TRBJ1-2	CSVLGWTGRRDYGYTF	TGCAGCGTCCTGGGGTGGACAGGGCGGAGGGACTATGGCTACACCTTC
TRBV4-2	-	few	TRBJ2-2	CASSQAPSGANTGELFF	TGTGCCAGCAGCCAAGCCCCCTCGGGGGCCAACACCGGGGAGCTGTTTTTT
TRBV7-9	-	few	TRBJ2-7	CASSEGSYEQYF	TGTGCCAGCAGCGAGGGTTCCTACGAGCAGTACTTC
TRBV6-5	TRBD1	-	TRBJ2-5	CASSCPGTGDQETQYF	TGTGCCAGCAGTTGCCCTGGGACAGGGGATCAAGAGACCCAGTACTTC
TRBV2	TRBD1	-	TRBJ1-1	CAKTQGATNTEAFF	TGTGCCAAAACACAGGGGGCGACGAACACTGAAGCTTTCTTT
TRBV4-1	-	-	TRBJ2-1	CASSHLYYGNEQFF	TGCGCCAGCAGCCACCTTTATTATGGGAATGAGCAGTTCTTC
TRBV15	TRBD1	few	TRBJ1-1	CATSRDRGRAEAFF	TGTGCCACCAGCAGAGACAGGGGGCGGGCTGAAGCTTTCTTT
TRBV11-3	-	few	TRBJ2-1	CASSYAQGGYNEQFF	TGTGCCAGCAGCTACGCCCAGGGCGGGTACAATGAGCAGTTCTTC
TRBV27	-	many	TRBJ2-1	CASSLYASHNEQFF	TGTGCCAGCAGTTTATACGCCAGCCACAATGAGCAGTTCTTC
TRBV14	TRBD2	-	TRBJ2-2	CASSPISGTGTGELFF	TGTGCCAGCAGCCCAATTAGCGGGACCGGTACCGGGGAGCTGTTTTTT
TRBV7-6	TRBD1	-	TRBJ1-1	CASSLAGGFITEAFF	TGTGCCAGCAGCTTAGCAGGGGGCTTTATCACTGAAGCTTTCTTT
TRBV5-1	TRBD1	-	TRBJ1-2	CASSRGRPNYGYTF	TGCGCCAGCAGCAGGGGGCGACCGAACTATGGCTACACCTTC